This T cell receptor beta chain emerged from a study of cytotoxic CD8 clonotypes in ibrutinib-treated CLL. Across the study: Partial response was seen in 24 patients and complete response in 2; after median 68 months, roughly 14 stayed remitted, around twelve progressed. Study outcomes and limitations: The clonality rise at ibrutinib response reflected private clonotype expansion.

Germline V gives CDR1 SNHLY, CDR2 FYNNEI. Trimming took 5 bases from V and 7 from J, leaving 21 bases between them. The CDR3 extends over 15 amino acids. About this clone itself: Its antigen is unidentified.

Assay: immunoSEQ multiplex PCR; the TCRdb copy retains only in-frame clones and omits some. The sample shows some 50,000 clones, about 50% of them seen only once. The V and J genes are TRBV2 and TRBJ2-7; D perhaps matches TRBD1 (6 bases). The sample consisted of PBMCs, taken after 24 months of ibrutinib treatment. This clonotype originated in a human donor with chronic lymphocytic leukemia. The CDR3 sequence is CASSTLQWGLGEQYF. CDR3 in DNA: TGTGCCAGCAGTACACTACAATGGGGGCTTGGAGAGCAGTACTTC.